This T cell receptor beta chain was obtained from a study of Tregs in tolerant kidney transplant recipients. The nonmyeloablative bone marrow transplants came from related graft donors, with transient mixed chimerism. The V gene end was trimmed by 0 bases and the J gene end by 5 bases; junction bases not matched to a gene: 7. The CDR3 consists of 16 residues. Germline CDR1 is GTSNPN and CDR2 is SVGIG (reference sequence). The method was immunoSEQ multiplex PCR; TCRdb's version includes in-frame clones alone and lacks a portion of them. Of some 47,000 clones in the sample, roughly nine tenths were seen once. General study points: For some patients, primers changed over time, blocking nucleotide-level comparison.

As concerns this clone: What it binds is unknown.

The sequenced sample was CD8+ T cells from blood (PBMCs), obtained 12 months after the transplant. J is TRBJ2-1 and V is TRBV30; 10 bases agree with TRBD2. The source is a human patient who received a combined kidney and bone marrow transplant. The graft donor may have given rise to some T cells. This chain's CDR3 is CAWSVPAGGPDNEQFF. CDR3 sequence (DNA): TGTGCCTGGAGTGTCCCAGCGGGAGGGCCGGACAATGAGCAGTTCTTC.